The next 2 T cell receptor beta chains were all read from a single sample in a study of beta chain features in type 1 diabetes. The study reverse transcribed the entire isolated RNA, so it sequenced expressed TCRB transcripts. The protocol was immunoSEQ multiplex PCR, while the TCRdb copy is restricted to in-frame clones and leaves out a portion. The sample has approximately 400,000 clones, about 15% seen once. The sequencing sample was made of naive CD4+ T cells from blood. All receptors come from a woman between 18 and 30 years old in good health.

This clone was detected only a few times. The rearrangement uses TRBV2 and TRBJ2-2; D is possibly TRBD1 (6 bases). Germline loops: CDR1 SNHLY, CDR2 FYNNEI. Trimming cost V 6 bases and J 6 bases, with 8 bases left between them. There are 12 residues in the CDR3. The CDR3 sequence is CASRAGAGELFF. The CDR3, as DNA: TGTGCCAGCAGGGCAGGGGCCGGGGAGCTGTTTTTT.

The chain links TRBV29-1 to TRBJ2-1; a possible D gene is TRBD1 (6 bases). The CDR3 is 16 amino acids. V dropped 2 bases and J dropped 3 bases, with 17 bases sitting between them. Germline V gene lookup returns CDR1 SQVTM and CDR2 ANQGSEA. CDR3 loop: CSVEKRGSPLYNEQFF. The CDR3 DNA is TGCAGCGTTGAAAAAAGGGGGAGCCCTCTCTACAATGAGCAGTTCTTC.